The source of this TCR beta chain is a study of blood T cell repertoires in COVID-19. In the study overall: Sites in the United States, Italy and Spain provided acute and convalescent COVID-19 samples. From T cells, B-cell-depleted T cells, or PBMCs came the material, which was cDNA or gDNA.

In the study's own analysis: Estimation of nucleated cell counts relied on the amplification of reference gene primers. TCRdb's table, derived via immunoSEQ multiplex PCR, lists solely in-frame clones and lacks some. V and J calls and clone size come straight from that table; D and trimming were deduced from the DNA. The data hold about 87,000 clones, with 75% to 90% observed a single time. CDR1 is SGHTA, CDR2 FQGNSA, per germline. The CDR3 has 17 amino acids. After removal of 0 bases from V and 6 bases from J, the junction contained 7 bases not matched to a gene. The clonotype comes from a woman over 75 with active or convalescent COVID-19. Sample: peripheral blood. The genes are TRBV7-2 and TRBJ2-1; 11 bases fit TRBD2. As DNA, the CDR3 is TGTGCCAGCAGCTTAGCGCTCGGGCTAGCGGGGGGCAATGAGCAGTTCTTC. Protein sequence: CASSLALGLAGGNEQFF.